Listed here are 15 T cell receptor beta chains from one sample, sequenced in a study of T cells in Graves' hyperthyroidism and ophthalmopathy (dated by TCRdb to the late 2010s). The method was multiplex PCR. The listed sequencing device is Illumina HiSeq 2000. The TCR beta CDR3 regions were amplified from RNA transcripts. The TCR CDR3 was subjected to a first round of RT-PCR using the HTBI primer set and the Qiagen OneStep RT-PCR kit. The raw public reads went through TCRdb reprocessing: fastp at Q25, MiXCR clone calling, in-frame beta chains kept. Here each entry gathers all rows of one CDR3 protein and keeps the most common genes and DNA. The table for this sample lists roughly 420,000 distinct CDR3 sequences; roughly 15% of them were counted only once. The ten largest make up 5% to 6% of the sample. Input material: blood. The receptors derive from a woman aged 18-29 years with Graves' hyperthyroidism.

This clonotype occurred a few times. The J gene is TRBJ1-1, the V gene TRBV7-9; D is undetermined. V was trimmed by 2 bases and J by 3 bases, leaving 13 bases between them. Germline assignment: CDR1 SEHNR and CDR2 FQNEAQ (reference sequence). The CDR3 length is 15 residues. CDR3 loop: CASSLPTNGDTEAFF. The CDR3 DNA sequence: TGTGCCAGCAGCTTACCGACTAATGGGGACACTGAAGCTTTCTTT. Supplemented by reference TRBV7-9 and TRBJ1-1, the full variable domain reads DTGVSQNPRHKITKRGQNVTFRCDPISEHNRLYWYRQTLGQGPEFLTYFQNEAQLEKSRLLSDRFSAERPKGSFSTLEIQRTEQGDSAMYLCASSLPTNGDTEAFFGQGTRLTVV.

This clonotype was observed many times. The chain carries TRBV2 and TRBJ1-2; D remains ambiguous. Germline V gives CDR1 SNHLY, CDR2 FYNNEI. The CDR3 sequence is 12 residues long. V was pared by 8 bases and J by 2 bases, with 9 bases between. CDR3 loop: CASLVGNYGYTF. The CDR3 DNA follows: TGTGCCAGCCTAGTGGGGAACTATGGCTACACCTTC.

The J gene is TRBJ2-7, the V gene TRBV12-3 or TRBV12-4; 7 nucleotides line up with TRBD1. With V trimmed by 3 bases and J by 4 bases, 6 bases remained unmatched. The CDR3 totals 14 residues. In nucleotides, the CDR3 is TGTGCCAGCAGTTTTCTTGCAGGGGGATACGAGCAGTACTTC. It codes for CASSFLAGGYEQYF.

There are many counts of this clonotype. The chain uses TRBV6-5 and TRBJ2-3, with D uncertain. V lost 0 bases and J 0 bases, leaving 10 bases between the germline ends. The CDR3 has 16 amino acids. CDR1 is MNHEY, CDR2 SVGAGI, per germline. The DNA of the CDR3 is TGTGCCAGCAGTTACTCGAAGTTCTCGAGCACAGATACGCAGTATTTT. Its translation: CASSYSKFSSTDTQYF.

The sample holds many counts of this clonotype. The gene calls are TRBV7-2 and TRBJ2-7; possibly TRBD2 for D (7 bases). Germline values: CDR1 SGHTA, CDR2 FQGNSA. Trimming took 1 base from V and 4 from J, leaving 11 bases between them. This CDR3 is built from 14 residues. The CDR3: CASSLDAGAYEQYF. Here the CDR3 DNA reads TGTGCCAGCAGCTTAGATGCGGGGGCGTACGAGCAGTACTTC.

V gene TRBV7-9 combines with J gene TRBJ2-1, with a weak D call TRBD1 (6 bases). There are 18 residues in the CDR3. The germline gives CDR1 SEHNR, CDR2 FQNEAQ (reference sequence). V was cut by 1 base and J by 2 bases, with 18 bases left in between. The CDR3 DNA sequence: TGTGCCAGCAGCTTAGGGGACATAGGGGGAAGGACCTACAATGAGCAGTTCTTC. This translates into CASSLGDIGGRTYNEQFF.

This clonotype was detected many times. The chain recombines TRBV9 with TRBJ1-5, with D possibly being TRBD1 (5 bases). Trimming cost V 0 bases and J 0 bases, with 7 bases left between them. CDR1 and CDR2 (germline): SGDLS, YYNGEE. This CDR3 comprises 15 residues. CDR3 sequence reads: CASSVGQYSNQPQHF. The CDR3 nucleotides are TGTGCCAGCAGCGTAGGACAGTATAGCAATCAGCCCCAGCATTTT.

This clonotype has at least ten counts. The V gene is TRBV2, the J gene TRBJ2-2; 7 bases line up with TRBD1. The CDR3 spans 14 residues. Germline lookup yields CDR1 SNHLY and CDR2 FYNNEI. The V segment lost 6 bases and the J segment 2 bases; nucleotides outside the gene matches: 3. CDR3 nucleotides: TGTGCCAGCAGGAGACAGGGAAACACCGGGGAGCTGTTTTTT. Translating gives CASRRQGNTGELFF.

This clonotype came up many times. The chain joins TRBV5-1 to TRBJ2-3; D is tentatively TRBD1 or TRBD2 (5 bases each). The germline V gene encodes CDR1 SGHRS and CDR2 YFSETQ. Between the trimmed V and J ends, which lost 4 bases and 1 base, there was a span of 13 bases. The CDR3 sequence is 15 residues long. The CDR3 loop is CASSQTGDGTDTQYF. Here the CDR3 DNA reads TGCGCCAGCAGCCAGACCGGGGACGGCACAGATACGCAGTATTTT.

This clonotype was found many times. CDR3 sequence reads: CSARKGMGHIQYF. CDR3 DNA: TGCAGTGCTAGGAAGGGGATGGGTCACATTCAGTACTTC. V gene TRBV20-1 combines with J gene TRBJ2-4; a weak D match, TRBD1 (5 bases). Germline lookup yields CDR1 DFQATT and CDR2 SNEGSKA (reference sequence). Trimming shortened V by 3 bases and J by 8 bases, and 14 bases separated the two germline ends. The CDR3 is 13 amino acids.

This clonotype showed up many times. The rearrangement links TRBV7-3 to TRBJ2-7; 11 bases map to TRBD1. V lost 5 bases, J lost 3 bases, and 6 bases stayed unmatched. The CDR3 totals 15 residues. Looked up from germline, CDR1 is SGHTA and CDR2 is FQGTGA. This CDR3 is CASSPGTGGNYEQYF. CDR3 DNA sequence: TGTGCCAGCAGCCCGGGGACAGGGGGAAACTACGAGCAGTACTTC.

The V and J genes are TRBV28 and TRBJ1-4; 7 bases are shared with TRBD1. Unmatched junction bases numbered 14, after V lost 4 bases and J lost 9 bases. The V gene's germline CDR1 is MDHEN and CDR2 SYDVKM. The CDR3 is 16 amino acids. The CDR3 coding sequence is TGTGCCAGCAGTTCCAAGGAGTCCGGGACAGAGAAAAAACTGTTTTTT. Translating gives CASSSKESGTEKKLFF.

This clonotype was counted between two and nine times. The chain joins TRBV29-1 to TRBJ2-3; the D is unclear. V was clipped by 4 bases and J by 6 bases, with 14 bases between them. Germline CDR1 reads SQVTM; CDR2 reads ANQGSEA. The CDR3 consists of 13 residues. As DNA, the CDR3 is TGCAGCGTTGGACTCCCCCTTGGGGATACGCAGTATTTT. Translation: CSVGLPLGDTQYF.

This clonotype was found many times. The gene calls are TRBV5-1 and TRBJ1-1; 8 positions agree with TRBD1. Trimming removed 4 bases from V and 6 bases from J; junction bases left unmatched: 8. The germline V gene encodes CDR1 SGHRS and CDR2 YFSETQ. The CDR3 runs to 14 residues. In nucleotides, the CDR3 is TGCGCCAGCAGCCTCGGACAGGGATTATCTGAAGCTTTCTTT. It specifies CASSLGQGLSEAFF. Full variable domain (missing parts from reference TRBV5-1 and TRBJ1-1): KAGVTQTPRYLIKTRGQQVTLSCSPISGHRSVSWYQQTPGQGLQFLFEYFSETQRNKGNFPGRFSGRQFSNSRSEMNVSTLELGDSALYLCASSLGQGLSEAFFGQGTRLTVV.

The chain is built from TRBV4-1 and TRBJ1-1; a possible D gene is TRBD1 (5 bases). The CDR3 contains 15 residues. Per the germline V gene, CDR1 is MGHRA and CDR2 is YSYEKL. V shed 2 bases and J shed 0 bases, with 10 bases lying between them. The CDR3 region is CASSQQKGLNTEAFF. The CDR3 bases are TGCGCCAGCAGCCAACAGAAGGGGCTGAACACTGAAGCTTTCTTT.